A single T cell receptor beta chain is shown here with its context. Its antigen is unidentified. The CDR3 contains 13 residues. In germline, CDR1 is GTSNPN, CDR2 SVGIG (reference sequence). Germline trimming cut 5 bases from V and 2 bases from J; bases unmatched to any gene: 5. Arm-PCR of CDR3 regions and iRepertoire HTBI primers were used to build TCR beta libraries. TCRdb itself ran the multiplex PCR reads through MiXCR, one entry per CDR3 protein. The data hold 350,000 to 450,000 distinct CDR3 sequences, with around 21% observed a single time. Time point meaning: persistent/refractory GD, antithyroid drugs over 5 years with positive TRAb. RNA extracted from PBMCs served as the sequencing template. EDTA tubes received around 9 milliliters of drawn peripheral blood. This specimen belongs to a study of regulatory T cells in long-lasting Graves disease. Overall study results and limits: Reduced TCR diversity was observed in persistent Graves' patients versus newly diagnosed patients. Newly diagnosed disease favored TRBV20-1 and TRBJ2-1 over persistent disease. Whereas new patients shared 900 to 1,000 public clonotypes, persistent patients shared more, at under 3,500.

The sequence came from a female donor with Graves disease. This chain joins TRBV30 and TRBJ1-1, with TRBD1 matching 7 bases. The specimen was peripheral blood mononuclear cells (PBMCs), collected when the disease was refractory, from a patient treated with antithyroid drugs. CDR3 DNA: TGTGCCTGGCAAGGACAGGATAACACTGAAGCTTTCTTT. This sequence encodes CAWQGQDNTEAFF.